What follows are 3 T cell receptor beta chains derived from one specimen sequenced in a study of blood T cells in healthy people across ages. The second PCR ran about 7 to 12 cycles with a sample-barcoded 5' primer and J-beta primers. A single record per CDR3 protein comes from TCRdb applying MiXCR to the 5' RACE reads. The repertoire includes approximately 600,000 distinct CDR3 sequences, roughly 58% of them detected once, and over 30% sits in the top ten. Sequenced input: blood. These receptors all come from a man aged 55 to 69 in good health.

The J gene is TRBJ1-2, the V gene TRBV29-1, with TRBD1 as a possible D gene (6 bases). V was shortened by 3 bases and J by 6 bases, with 17 bases between the two germline ends. The CDR3 is made up of 14 amino acids. Looked up from germline, CDR1 is SQVTM and CDR2 is ANQGSEA. The CDR3 DNA is TGCAGCGTTGATCGCCGACAGGCCTGGGATGGCTACACCTTC. Its translation: CSVDRRQAWDGYTF. Using reference TRBV29-1 and TRBJ1-2 for the parts outside the CDR3, the full variable domain is SAVISQKPSRDICQRGTSLTIQCQVDSQVTMMFWYRQQPGQSLTLIATANQGSEATYESGFVIDKFPISRPNLTFSTLTVSNMSPEDSSIYLCSVDRRQAWDGYTFGSGTRLTVV.

The chain combines TRBV12-3 or TRBV12-4 with TRBJ2-3, with 7 bases that match TRBD2. CDR3 length: 14 amino acids. After removal of 4 bases from V and 2 bases from J, the junction contained 3 bases not matched to a gene. CDR3 nucleotides: TGTGCCAGCAGTTCCCGGGACTACACAGATACGCAGTATTTT. Translation gives CASSSRDYTDTQYF.

This clonotype was seen a few times. J is TRBJ2-3 and V is TRBV9; unclear D gene. The germline V and J ends were trimmed by 4 bases and 0 bases, with 9 bases remaining between them. Germline V CDR1 and CDR2: SGDLS, YYNGEE. The CDR3 spans 14 residues. The CDR3 spells CASSRLGSTDTQYF. The CDR3 nucleotides read TGTGCCAGCAGCAGACTGGGTAGCACAGATACGCAGTATTTT.